Below are 10 T cell receptor beta chains sequenced from a single sample in a study of CD8+CD57+ T cells in acquired aplastic anemia. CDR3 and TCR beta VDJ profiling relied on genomic DNA as the template. TCRdb reprocessed the reads with MiXCR, giving one entry per CDR3 protein. The data hold about 180,000 distinct CDR3 sequences, with just over 45% observed a single time. Sequenced: sorted CD4+, CD8+, or CD8+CD57+ T cells (not recorded which) from PBMCs. The receptors here all came from a human donor in good health.

The gene calls are TRBV2 and TRBJ1-2, with D perhaps matching TRBD1 (5 bases). The CDR3 runs 10 residues. Germline V CDR1 and CDR2: SNHLY, FYNNEI. V gave up 11 bases and J gave up 7 bases, with 11 bases separating them. The chain's CDR3 is CASGGRGYTF. In DNA form, the CDR3 reads TGTGCCTCCGGGGGTCGTGGCTACACCTTC. The full variable domain, with the rest looked up from reference TRBV2 and TRBJ1-2, is EPEVTQTPSHQVTQMGQEVILRCVPISNHLYFYWYRQILGQKVEFLVSFYNNEISEKSEIFDDQFSVERPDGSNFTLKIRSTKLEDSAMYFCASGGRGYTFGSGTRLTVV.

This chain connects TRBV5-1 to TRBJ1-2; a weak D match, TRBD1 (6 bases). The germline V gene encodes CDR1 SGHRS and CDR2 YFSETQ. Trimming took 4 bases from V and 8 from J, leaving 18 bases between them. This CDR3 has 14 residues. In DNA, the CDR3 is TGCGCCAGCAGCGCCGATCAGGGGATAGGAGGCTACACCTTC. Translating gives CASSADQGIGGYTF. Based on the CDR3 plus reference TRBV5-1 and TRBJ1-2, the full variable domain is KAGVTQTPRYLIKTRGQQVTLSCSPISGHRSVSWYQQTPGQGLQFLFEYFSETQRNKGNFPGRFSGRQFSNSRSEMNVSTLELGDSALYLCASSADQGIGGYTFGSGTRLTVV.

This chain connects TRBV15 to TRBJ2-1; 8 bases map to TRBD2. Germline V gene lookup returns CDR1 LNHNV and CDR2 YYDKDF (reference sequence). The trim removed 0 bases at V and 4 bases at J, leaving 5 bases unmatched. The CDR3 is made up of 16 amino acids. In DNA, the CDR3 is TGTGCCACCAGCAGAGATCCGGGGGGGGTTTACAATGAGCAGTTCTTC. Translated: CATSRDPGGVYNEQFF.

This CDR3 is CAISESPGTSGRNNEQFF. The CDR3 nucleotides read TGTGCCATCAGTGAAAGTCCCGGGACTAGCGGGAGGAACAATGAGCAGTTCTTC. This chain uses TRBV10-3 with TRBJ2-1; 15 bases match TRBD2. This CDR3 is built from 18 residues. V shed 3 bases, J shed 5 bases, and the junction held 8 bases outside the gene matches. Germline lookup yields CDR1 ENHRY and CDR2 SYGVKD.

The chain recombines TRBV7-2 with TRBJ1-2; TRBD1 matches 7 bases. The CDR3 spans 14 residues. Germline assignment: CDR1 SGHTA and CDR2 FQGNSA. V shed 4 bases and J 5 bases; nucleotides not matched to a gene: 7. The CDR3 loop reads CASSSIDRVYGYTF. The CDR3 DNA is TGTGCCAGCAGCTCTATCGACAGGGTTTATGGCTACACCTTC.

V usage is TRBV19 and J usage is TRBJ1-5, with D unresolved. This CDR3 is 15 amino acids long. Germline V lookup: CDR1 LNHDA, CDR2 SQIVND (reference sequence). Trimming pared 5 bases from V and 4 bases from J, leaving 15 bases between. The chain's CDR3 is CASSPQALGNQPQHF. The CDR3 bases are TGTGCCAGTAGTCCCCAGGCACTGGGGAATCAGCCCCAGCATTTT. Variable domain in full (rest from reference TRBV19 and TRBJ1-5): DGGITQSPKYLFRKEGQNVTLSCEQNLNHDAMYWYRQDPGQGLRLIYYSQIVNDFQKGDIAEGYSVSREKKESFPLTVTSAQKNPTAFYLCASSPQALGNQPQHFGDGTRLSIL.

There are many counts of this clonotype. The rearrangement uses TRBV10-1 and TRBJ2-1; 9 nucleotides agree with TRBD1. J was trimmed by 9 bases and V by 3 bases; bases with no gene match: 9. The CDR3 length is 15 residues. The V gene's germline CDR1 is WNHNN and CDR2 SYGVQD (reference sequence). The CDR3 sequence: CASSESSTGGGEQFF. The DNA for the CDR3 is TGCGCCAGCAGTGAAAGCTCGACAGGGGGAGGTGAGCAGTTCTTC.

On this clonotype: Relative to the germline gene, one junction end is altered; a read error may explain this. The chain recombines TRBV20-1 with TRBJ1-6; the D gene is possibly TRBD1 (6 bases). From germline, CDR1 is DFQATT and CDR2 SNEGSKA (reference sequence). The CDR3 length is 15 residues. The CDR3 spells CSADPPTGNNSPPHF. As DNA, the CDR3 is TGCAGTGCAGACCCTCCGACAGGAAATAATTCACCCCCCCACTTT.

This clonotype was counted ten times or more. J is TRBJ2-7 and V is TRBV27, with D perhaps assigned TRBD1 or TRBD2 (5 bases each). In germline, CDR1 is MNHEY, CDR2 SMNVEV (reference sequence). V was shortened by 5 bases and J by 2 bases, with 16 bases between the two germline ends. This CDR3 comprises 15 residues. The CDR3 bases are TGTGCCAGCAGTACATACGGGACCGCGACCTACGAGCAGTACTTC. Protein product: CASSTYGTATYEQYF.

CDR3: CASNTGVLYEQYF. The CDR3 coding sequence is TGTGCCAGCAACACAGGGGTCCTCTACGAGCAGTACTTC. The chain employs TRBV2 and TRBJ2-7; 7 nucleotides align to TRBD1. Germline V lookup: CDR1 SNHLY, CDR2 FYNNEI. The CDR3 spans 13 residues. With 7 bases clipped from V and 3 bases from J, the junction kept 6 bases outside the gene matches.